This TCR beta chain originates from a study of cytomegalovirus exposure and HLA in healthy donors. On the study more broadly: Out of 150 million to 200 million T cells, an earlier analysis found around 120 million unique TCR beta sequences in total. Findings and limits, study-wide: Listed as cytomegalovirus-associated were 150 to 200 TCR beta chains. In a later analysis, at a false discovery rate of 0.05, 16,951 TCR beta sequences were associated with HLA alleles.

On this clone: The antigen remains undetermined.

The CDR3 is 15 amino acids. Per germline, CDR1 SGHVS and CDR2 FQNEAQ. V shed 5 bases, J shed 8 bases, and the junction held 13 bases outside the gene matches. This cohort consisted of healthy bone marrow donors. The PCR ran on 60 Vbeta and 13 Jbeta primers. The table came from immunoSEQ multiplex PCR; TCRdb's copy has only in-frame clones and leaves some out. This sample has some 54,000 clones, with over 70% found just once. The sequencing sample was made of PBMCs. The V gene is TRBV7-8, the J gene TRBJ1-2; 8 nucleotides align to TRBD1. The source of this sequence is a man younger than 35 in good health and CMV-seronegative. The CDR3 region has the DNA TGTGCCAGCAGCCCTTACGGACAGGGCGCTGGGGGCTACACCTTC. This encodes CASSPYGQGAGGYTF.